Listed below are T cell receptor beta chains from one sample, sequenced in a study of T-cell reconstitution after alpha-beta-depleted transplantation in children. TCRdb used MiXCR to reprocess the PCR reads, holding one entry per CDR3 protein. Of 200,000 to 300,000 distinct CDR3 sequences listed, more than 10% are singletons. Sequencing was performed on PBMCs from the stem cell graft donor, taken from the stem cell graft. The receptors here all came from a human donor who donated a stem cell graft to a child with acute lymphoblastic leukemia. The CDR3 runs from the conserved cysteine through the conserved F or W.

>TRBJ2-2|TRBV5-1
CASSSVLGTGELFF
>TRBJ2-7|TRBV29-1
CSVWRRYEQYF
>TRBJ2-5|TRBV6-5
CASSYGPRETQYF
>TRBJ2-3|TRBV4-3
CASSRGWSDRVLTDTQYF
>TRBJ2-3|TRBV28
CASTPTRRRSDTQYF
>TRBJ2-7|TRBV28
CASIAQGPSYEQYF
>TRBJ2-1|TRBV20-1
CSARRTTTNPNEQFF
>TRBJ2-1|TRBV7-8
CASSFLGGGHEQFF
>TRBJ2-1|TRBV12-3/TRBV12-4
CASSFGLAGPSFLDEQFF
>TRBJ2-3|TRBV5-6
CASSSMTSEGVLSTDTQYF
>TRBJ2-2|TRBV20-1
CSASLQGKRTGELFF
>TRBJ2-1|TRBV10-3
CATWPQAGRPNEQFF
>TRBJ2-3|TRBV7-6
CASNTYPGTYSTDTQYF
>TRBJ2-5|TRBV10-3
CAIRGTAEETQYF
>TRBJ1-2|TRBV12-3/TRBV12-4
CASSLKGKGGDGYTF